The 32 T cell receptor beta chains in this list originate from one sample, sequenced in a study of blood T cell repertoires in COVID-19. Here immunoSEQ multiplex PCR was the method, and the copy in TCRdb shows in-frame clones only, minus some. Among around 250,000 clones, 82% were seen once, and the ten largest hold about 3%. The sequenced sample consisted of peripheral blood. All receptors come from a young woman with acute or convalescent COVID-19.

This chain uses TRBV30 with TRBJ2-1; D gene unclear. The CDR3 sequence is 14 residues long. V was cut by 7 bases and J by 8 bases, with 21 bases left in between. Germline CDR1 GTSNPN, CDR2 SVGIG (reference sequence). The chain's CDR3 is CASPRLIPPHEQFF. CDR3 bases: TGTGCCTCCCCAAGACTGATACCCCCCCATGAGCAGTTCTTC.

This clone appeared a single time. The chain uses TRBV11-2 and TRBJ2-7, with 7 positions matching TRBD2. Looked up from germline, CDR1 is SGHAT and CDR2 is FQNNGV. The CDR3 covers 15 residues. With 1 base clipped from V and 5 bases from J, the junction kept 8 bases outside the gene matches. The CDR3 coding sequence is TGTGCCAGCAGCTTAGGATCCGGGGGGTCCGACGAGCAGTACTTC. Its translation is CASSLGSGGSDEQYF.

The rearrangement links TRBV7-9 to TRBJ2-1, with 8 nucleotides matching TRBD1. Germline lookup yields CDR1 SEHNR and CDR2 FQNEAQ (reference sequence). CDR3 size: 15 residues. The ends lost 7 bases at V and 1 base at J; junction bases unmatched: 6. The CDR3 nucleotides read TGTGCCAGCATCGACAGGGGCAATTCCTACAATGAGCAGTTCTTC. It translates to CASIDRGNSYNEQFF.

This chain links TRBV15 with TRBJ1-2; the match to TRBD1 covers 8 bases. The CDR3 contains 14 residues. V was clipped by 1 base and J by 2 bases; unmatched bases: 0. The germline V gene has CDR1 LNHNV and CDR2 YYDKDF (reference sequence). The CDR3 sequence: CATSRGTGNYGYTF. The DNA of the CDR3 is TGTGCCACCAGCAGAGGGACAGGGAACTATGGCTACACCTTC.

This chain uses TRBV5-1 with TRBJ1-2; TRBD1 matches 9 bases. CDR3 length equals 14 residues. J lost 8 bases, V lost 4 bases, and 9 bases had no gene match. The germline gives CDR1 SGHRS, CDR2 YFSETQ. The CDR3 is CASSTSDRGGGYTF. The CDR3 DNA is TGCGCCAGCAGCACCTCGGACAGGGGTGGCGGCTACACCTTC.

The CDR3 protein is CASWDRMGTGELFF. In DNA form, the CDR3 reads TGTGCCAGTTGGGACAGGATGGGCACCGGGGAGCTGTTTTTT. The chain carries TRBV2 and TRBJ2-2, with 8 bases matching TRBD1. The CDR3 contains 14 residues. With 9 bases clipped from V and 4 bases from J, the junction kept 7 bases outside the gene matches. Germline V gene sequence: CDR1 SNHLY, CDR2 FYNNEI.

The chain joins TRBV5-1 to TRBJ2-2, with 11 bases aligning to TRBD2. CDR3 length: 16 residues. V trimming: 2 bases; J trimming: 4 bases; junction bases outside the gene matches: 4. Germline V lookup: CDR1 SGHRS, CDR2 YFSETQ. The CDR3 region is CASSFSSGGSTGELFF. In nucleotides, the CDR3 is TGCGCCAGCAGCTTCTCTAGCGGGGGGAGCACCGGGGAGCTGTTTTTT.

This chain connects TRBV10-3 to TRBJ1-1; D may be TRBD1 (5 bases). The V end was cut by 6 bases, the J end by 1 base, with 15 bases between. CDR1 is ENHRY and CDR2 is SYGVKD in the germline V gene. This CDR3 contains 15 residues. CDR3 nucleotides: TGTGCCATCAGAAGGAGGGGAGAACCGAACACTGAAGCTTTCTTT. Its protein product is CAIRRRGEPNTEAFF.

This clone appeared once. The chain carries TRBV29-1 and TRBJ2-2; 10 bases match TRBD2. The CDR3 has 15 residues. V lost 4 bases to trimming and J lost 4 bases; unmatched junction nucleotides: 6. The germline gives CDR1 SQVTM, CDR2 ANQGSEA. In DNA, the CDR3 is TGCAGCGTTGGGGGGGCTAGCGGGAGCACCGGGGAGCTGTTTTTT. Amino acids: CSVGGASGSTGELFF.

This chain links TRBV27 with TRBJ1-5; TRBD1 is a possible D gene (6 bases). V lost 5 bases and J lost 1, with 21 bases in between. The CDR3 totals 18 residues. Germline CDR1 and CDR2: MNHEY and SMNVEV (reference sequence). CDR3 nucleotides: TGTGCCAGCAGTACCCGGGACAAGGGACGGGTGAGCAATCAGCCCCAGCATTTT. It is translated as CASSTRDKGRVSNQPQHF.

This clone showed up many times. This chain links TRBV19 with TRBJ2-7; no reliable D call. The germline V and J ends were trimmed by 3 bases and 2 bases, with 17 bases remaining between them. This CDR3 has 16 amino acids. CDR1 is LNHDA, CDR2 SQIVND, per germline (reference sequence). In DNA, the CDR3 is TGTGCCAGTAGTATCTCCTTTCCGACAAATGCCTACGAGCAGTACTTC. Residues: CASSISFPTNAYEQYF.

The J gene is TRBJ1-2, the V gene TRBV4-1; the D is unclear. The ends were cut back, 0 bases at V and 7 bases at J, with 9 bases in the middle. Germline V gives CDR1 MGHRA, CDR2 YSYEKL. The CDR3 totals 13 residues. CDR3 sequence reads: CASSQERVSGYTF. In nucleotides, the CDR3 is TGCGCCAGCAGCCAAGAGAGGGTCAGTGGCTACACCTTC.

Here the CDR3 reads CASSGTVSGNTIYF. As DNA, the CDR3 is TGTGCCAGCAGTGGGACTGTCTCTGGAAACACCATATATTTT. The genes are TRBV27 and TRBJ1-3; possible D gene TRBD1, 5 bases. This CDR3 has 14 amino acids. The germline CDR1 and CDR2 sequences are MNHEY and SMNVEV (reference sequence). Trimming left V 5 bases short and J 0 bases short, with 8 bases between.

V and J are TRBV5-1 and TRBJ1-4, with D possibly matching TRBD1 (5 bases). CDR3 length: 15 amino acids. Trimming removed 2 bases at V and 6 bases at J, with 14 bases between. Germline CDR1 reads SGHRS; CDR2 reads YFSETQ. CDR3 in amino acids: CASSLWAGLDEKLFF. CDR3 in DNA: TGCGCCAGCAGCTTATGGGCAGGGTTGGATGAAAAACTGTTTTTT.

The V and J genes are TRBV13 and TRBJ2-5; 16 bases are shared with TRBD2. Trimming cost V 1 base and J 5 bases; bases outside gene matches: 13. Germline CDR1 and CDR2: PRHDT and FYEKMQ (reference sequence). The CDR3 is 20 amino acids. The CDR3: CASSLENPGLAGGPGETQYF. CDR3 bases: TGTGCCAGCAGCTTAGAAAATCCGGGACTAGCGGGAGGGCCAGGCGAGACCCAGTACTTC.

The V call is TRBV10-1, the J call TRBJ2-5, with TRBD1 as a possible D gene (5 bases). V was pared by 0 bases and J by 4 bases, with 15 bases between. From germline, CDR1 is WNHNN and CDR2 SYGVQD (reference sequence). The CDR3 totals 16 residues. CDR3 region: CASSESPLGGAETQYF. Written as DNA, the CDR3 is TGCGCCAGCAGTGAGTCCCCTCTGGGTGGGGCAGAGACCCAGTACTTC.

The rearrangement joins TRBV5-6 to TRBJ1-2; TRBD1 aligns across 7 bases. Germline values: CDR1 SGHDT, CDR2 YYEEEE. The length of the CDR3 is 14 residues. V gave up 0 bases and J gave up 5 bases; unmatched junction bases: 4. The CDR3, as DNA: TGTGCCAGCAGCTTGGCGGGACAGCGATATGGCTACACCTTC. Translation gives CASSLAGQRYGYTF.

This clone was observed a single time. This sequence joins TRBV7-9 and TRBJ2-1, with D possibly being TRBD2 (5 bases). The CDR3 sequence is 15 residues long. Trimming shortened V by 1 base and J by 0 bases, and 7 bases separated the two germline ends. Looked up from germline, CDR1 is SEHNR and CDR2 is FQNEAQ (reference sequence). In DNA form, the CDR3 reads TGTGCCAGCAGCTTAGGGGGAGACTCCTACAATGAGCAGTTCTTC. Its protein is CASSLGGDSYNEQFF.

V usage is TRBV30 and J usage is TRBJ2-2; 8 bases match TRBD2. Germline values: CDR1 GTSNPN, CDR2 SVGIG (reference sequence). CDR3 length: 16 amino acids. The V segment lost 1 base and the J segment 7 bases; nucleotides outside the gene matches: 11. The CDR3 is CAWSDKTSVFVGELFF. CDR3 bases: TGTGCCTGGAGTGATAAGACTAGCGTTTTTGTCGGGGAGCTGTTTTTT. Together with reference TRBV30 and TRBJ2-2, the CDR3 gives the full variable domain: SQTIHQWPATLVQPVGSPLSLECTVEGTSNPNLYWYRQAAGRGLQLLFYSVGIGQISSEVPQNLSASRPQDRQFILSSKKLLLSDSGFYLCAWSDKTSVFVGELFFGEGSRLTVL.

V and J are TRBV7-6 and TRBJ2-6; 8 bases match TRBD1. CDR3 length equals 19 residues. V was pared by 1 base and J by 2 bases, with 10 bases of the junction left unmatched. CDR1 and CDR2 from the germline V gene are SGHVS and FNYEAQ. For the CDR3, the DNA is TGTGCCAGCAGCTTAGATTGGCAGGGGGCCCGCCCTGGGGCCAACGTCCTGACTTTC. This sequence encodes CASSLDWQGARPGANVLTF.

This clone has a handful of counts. The chain is built from TRBV6-4 and TRBJ2-2; 10 bases agree with TRBD2. The CDR3 is 15 residues long. Germline CDR1 and CDR2: MRHNA and SNTAGT. Trimming at V came to 3 bases and at J to 3 bases, leaving 1 base not matched to a gene. The CDR3 sequence: CASSESGRDTGELFF. The CDR3 bases are TGTGCCAGCAGTGAAAGCGGGAGGGACACCGGGGAGCTGTTTTTT.

The V call is TRBV29-1, the J call TRBJ2-7, with TRBD1 identical over 7 bases. The V and J ends lost 4 bases and 6 bases, in that order; junction bases with no gene match: 12. The CDR3 loop spans 14 amino acids. Germline values: CDR1 SQVTM, CDR2 ANQGSEA. The CDR3 sequence is CSVAEGADLREQYF. The CDR3 DNA sequence: TGCAGCGTTGCAGAGGGGGCGGACCTACGCGAGCAGTACTTC.

The chain combines TRBV5-1 with TRBJ2-5, with 8 bases lining up with TRBD1. The CDR3 runs to 13 residues. In germline, CDR1 is SGHRS, CDR2 YFSETQ. Trimming cost V 4 bases and J 5 bases; bases outside gene matches: 4. DNA of the CDR3: TGCGCCAGCAGCCAAGGACAGGGTGAGACCCAGTACTTC. Protein sequence: CASSQGQGETQYF.

This clone was found once. The chain has TRBV7-9 and TRBJ2-7, with D uncertain. V was shortened by 2 bases and J by 2 bases, with 10 bases between the two germline ends. This CDR3 comprises 14 residues. The germline gives CDR1 SEHNR, CDR2 FQNEAQ (reference sequence). CDR3 in DNA: TGTGCCAGCAGCTTACTAACTCGTGCCTACGAGCAGTACTTC. Translating gives CASSLLTRAYEQYF.

This rearrangement joins TRBV5-1 to TRBJ2-1; 8 bases line up with TRBD1. The ends lost 3 bases at V and 8 bases at J; junction bases unmatched: 13. The V gene's germline CDR1 is SGHRS and CDR2 YFSETQ. The CDR3 consists of 16 residues. CDR3 bases: TGCGCCAGCAGCTCGGGCTCCAGGGGGCCCTTGGATGAGCAGTTCTTC. It codes for CASSSGSRGPLDEQFF.

In DNA form, the CDR3 reads TGTGCCAGCAGCGTAGGGTATGCCCGAGCAGATACGCAGTATTTT. Protein product: CASSVGYARADTQYF. The chain combines TRBV9 with TRBJ2-3; D gene unclear. This CDR3 is built from 15 residues. V gave up 0 bases and J gave up 4 bases, with 12 bases separating them. Germline values: CDR1 SGDLS, CDR2 YYNGEE.

The rearrangement joins TRBV6-6 to TRBJ2-6; maybe TRBD2 (5 bases). The germline V gene encodes CDR1 MNHNY and CDR2 SVGAGI (reference sequence). Trimming cost V 6 bases and J 4 bases, with 10 bases left between them. This CDR3 is built from 14 residues. CDR3 sequence reads: CASRSPGGANVLTF. The CDR3 bases are TGTGCCAGCAGATCCCCGGGAGGGGCCAACGTCCTGACTTTC.

The chain recombines TRBV9 with TRBJ2-3; 7 bases align to TRBD2. Germline V gene sequence: CDR1 SGDLS, CDR2 YYNGEE. V was clipped by 0 bases and J by 5 bases; unmatched bases: 3. This CDR3 spans 14 amino acids. The chain's CDR3 is CASSVVPSGDTQYF. DNA of the CDR3: TGTGCCAGCAGCGTAGTTCCTAGCGGAGATACGCAGTATTTT.

The chain employs TRBV7-2 and TRBJ2-4; D perhaps matches TRBD1 (6 bases). The CDR3 runs 16 residues. V lost 5 bases and J 2 bases, leaving 16 bases between the germline ends. The germline V gene encodes CDR1 SGHTA and CDR2 FQGNSA. CDR3 sequence: CASSHLVRGSKNIQYF. The CDR3, as DNA: TGTGCCAGCAGCCACTTAGTCAGGGGTTCCAAAAACATTCAGTACTTC.

In regard to this clone: The sample contains more than one DNA sequence encoding this CDR3. DNA of the CDR3: TGTGCCAGCAGTTCCCGCTATGGCTACACCTTC. As protein: CASSSRYGYTF. The chain links TRBV12-3 or TRBV12-4 to TRBJ1-2; D gene uncertain. V dropped 4 bases and J dropped 4 bases, with 4 bases sitting between them. The CDR3 is made up of 11 amino acids.

The chain joins TRBV5-6 to TRBJ1-5; D is unresolved. This CDR3 is 16 amino acids long. CDR1 is SGHDT and CDR2 is YYEEEE in the germline V gene. Trimming removed 0 bases from V and 2 bases from J, with 12 bases in between. CDR3 bases: TGTGCCAGCAGCTTGGGGGCGGGTGAGGGCAATCAGCCCCAGCATTTT. Amino acid sequence: CASSLGAGEGNQPQHF.

The count of this clone is one. This chain joins TRBV30 and TRBJ1-1; 10 bases match TRBD1. Unmatched junction bases numbered 2, after V lost 3 bases and J lost 1 base. CDR1 is GTSNPN, CDR2 SVGIG, per germline (reference sequence). The CDR3 consists of 14 residues. The CDR3 coding sequence is TGTGCCTGGAGGCGGACAGGGGGGAACACTGAAGCTTTCTTT. It yields the protein CAWRRTGGNTEAFF.